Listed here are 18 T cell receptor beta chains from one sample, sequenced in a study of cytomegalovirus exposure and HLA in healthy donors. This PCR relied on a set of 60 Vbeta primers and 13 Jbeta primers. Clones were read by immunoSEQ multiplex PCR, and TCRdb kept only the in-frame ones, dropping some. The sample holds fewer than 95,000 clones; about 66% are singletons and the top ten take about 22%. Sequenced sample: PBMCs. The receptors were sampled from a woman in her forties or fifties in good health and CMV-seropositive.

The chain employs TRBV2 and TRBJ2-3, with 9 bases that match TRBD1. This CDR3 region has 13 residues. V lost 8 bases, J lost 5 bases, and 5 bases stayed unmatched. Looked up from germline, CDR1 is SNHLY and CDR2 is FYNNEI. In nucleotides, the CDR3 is TGTGCCAGCGGGGGACAGGGATTAGATACGCAGTATTTT. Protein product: CASGGQGLDTQYF.

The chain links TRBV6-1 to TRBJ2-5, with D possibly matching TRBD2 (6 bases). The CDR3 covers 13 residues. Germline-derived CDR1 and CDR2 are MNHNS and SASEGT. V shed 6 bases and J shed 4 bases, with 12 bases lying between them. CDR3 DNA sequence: TGTGCCAGCAGGGAGGGACGCGGAGAGACCCAGTACTTC. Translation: CASREGRGETQYF.

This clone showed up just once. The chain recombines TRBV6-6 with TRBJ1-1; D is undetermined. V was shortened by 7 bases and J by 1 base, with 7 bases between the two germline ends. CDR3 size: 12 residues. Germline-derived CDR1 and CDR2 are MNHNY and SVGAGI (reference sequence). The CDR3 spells CASTYRNTEAFF. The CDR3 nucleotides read TGTGCCAGCACCTACCGGAACACTGAAGCTTTCTTT.

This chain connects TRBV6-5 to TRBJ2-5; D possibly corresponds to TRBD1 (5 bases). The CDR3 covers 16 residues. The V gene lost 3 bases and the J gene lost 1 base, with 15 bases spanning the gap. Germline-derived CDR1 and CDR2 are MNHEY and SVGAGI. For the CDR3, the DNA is TGTGCCAGCAGTTATTCCCGACAGATAGGCCAAGAGACCCAGTACTTC. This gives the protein CASSYSRQIGQETQYF.

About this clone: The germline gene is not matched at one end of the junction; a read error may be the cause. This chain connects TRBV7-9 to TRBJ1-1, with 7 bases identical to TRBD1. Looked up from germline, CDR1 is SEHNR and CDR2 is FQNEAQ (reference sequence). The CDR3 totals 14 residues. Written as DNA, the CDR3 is TGTTCCAGCACGGACAGGTTTATGAACACTGAAGCTTTCTTT. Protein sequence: CSSTDRFMNTEAFF.

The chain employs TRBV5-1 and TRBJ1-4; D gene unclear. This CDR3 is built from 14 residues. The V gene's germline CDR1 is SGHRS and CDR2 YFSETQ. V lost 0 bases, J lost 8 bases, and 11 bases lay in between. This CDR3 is CASSLEPPSEKLFF. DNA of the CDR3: TGCGCCAGCAGCTTGGAACCACCGAGCGAAAAACTGTTTTTT. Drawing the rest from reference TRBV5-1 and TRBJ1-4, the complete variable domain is KAGVTQTPRYLIKTRGQQVTLSCSPISGHRSVSWYQQTPGQGLQFLFEYFSETQRNKGNFPGRFSGRQFSNSRSEMNVSTLELGDSALYLCASSLEPPSEKLFFGSGTQLSVL.

The CDR3 sequence: CASSLIRSSTGGYTF. The CDR3 DNA sequence: TGTGCCAGCAGCTTAATAAGGTCCTCTACGGGTGGCTACACCTTC. The rearrangement uses TRBV7-9 and TRBJ1-2; unclear D gene. This CDR3 region has 15 residues. From germline, CDR1 is SEHNR and CDR2 FQNEAQ (reference sequence). V was trimmed by 2 bases and J by 7 bases, leaving 17 bases between them.

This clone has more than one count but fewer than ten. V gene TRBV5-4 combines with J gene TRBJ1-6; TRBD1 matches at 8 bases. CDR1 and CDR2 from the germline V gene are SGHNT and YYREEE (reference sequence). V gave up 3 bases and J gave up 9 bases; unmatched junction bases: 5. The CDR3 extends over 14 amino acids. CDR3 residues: CASSSTGVSSPLHF. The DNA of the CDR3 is TGTGCCAGCAGCTCGACAGGGGTAAGTTCACCCCTCCACTTT.

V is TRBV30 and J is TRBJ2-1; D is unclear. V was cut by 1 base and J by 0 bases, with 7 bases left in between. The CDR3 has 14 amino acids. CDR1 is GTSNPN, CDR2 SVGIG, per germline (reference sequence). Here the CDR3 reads CAWSAFSSYNEQFF. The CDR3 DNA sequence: TGTGCCTGGAGTGCTTTTAGCTCCTACAATGAGCAGTTCTTC.

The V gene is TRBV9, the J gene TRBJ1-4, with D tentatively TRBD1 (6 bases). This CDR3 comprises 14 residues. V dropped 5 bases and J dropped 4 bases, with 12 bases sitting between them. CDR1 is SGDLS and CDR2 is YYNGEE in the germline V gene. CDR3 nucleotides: TGTGCCAGCAGAGCGACAGGCGATAATGAAAAACTGTTTTTT. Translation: CASRATGDNEKLFF. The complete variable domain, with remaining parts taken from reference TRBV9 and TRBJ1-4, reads DSGVTQTPKHLITATGQRVTLRCSPRSGDLSVYWYQQSLDQGLQFLIQYYNGEERAKGNILERFSAQQFPDLHSELNLSSLELGDSALYFCASRATGDNEKLFFGSGTQLSVL.

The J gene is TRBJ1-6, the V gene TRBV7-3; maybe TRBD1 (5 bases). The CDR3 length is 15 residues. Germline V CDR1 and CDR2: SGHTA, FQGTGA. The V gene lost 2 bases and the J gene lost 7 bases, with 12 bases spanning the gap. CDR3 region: CASSLANGANSPLHF. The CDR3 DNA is TGTGCCAGCAGCTTAGCCAATGGGGCAAATTCACCCCTCCACTTT. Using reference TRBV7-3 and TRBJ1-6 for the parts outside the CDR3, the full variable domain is GAGVSQTPSNKVTEKGKYVELRCDPISGHTALYWYRQSLGQGPEFLIYFQGTGAADDSGLPNDRFFAVRPEGSVSTLKIQRTERGDSAVYLCASSLANGANSPLHFGNGTRLTVT.

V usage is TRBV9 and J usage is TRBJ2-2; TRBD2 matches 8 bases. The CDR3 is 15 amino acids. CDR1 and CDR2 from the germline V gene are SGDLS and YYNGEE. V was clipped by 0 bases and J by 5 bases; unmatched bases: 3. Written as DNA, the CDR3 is TGTGCCAGCAGCGTAGCGGGGGGGCAAACCGGGGAGCTGTTTTTT. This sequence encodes CASSVAGGQTGELFF.

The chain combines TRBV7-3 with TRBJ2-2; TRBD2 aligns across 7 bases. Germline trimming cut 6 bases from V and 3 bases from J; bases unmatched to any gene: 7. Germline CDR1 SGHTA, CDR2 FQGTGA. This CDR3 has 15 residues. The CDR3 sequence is CASRPGGFDTGELFF. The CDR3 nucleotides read TGTGCCAGCAGACCCGGGGGGTTCGACACCGGGGAGCTGTTTTTT.

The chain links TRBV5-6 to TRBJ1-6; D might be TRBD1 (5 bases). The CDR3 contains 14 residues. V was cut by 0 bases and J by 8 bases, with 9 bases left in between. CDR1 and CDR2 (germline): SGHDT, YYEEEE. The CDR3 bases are TGTGCCAGCAGCTTGGGGCAGGGTGATTCACCCCTCCACTTT. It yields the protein CASSLGQGDSPLHF. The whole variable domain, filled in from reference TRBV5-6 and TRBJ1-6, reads DAGVTQSPTHLIKTRGQQVTLRCSPKSGHDTVSWYQQALGQGPQFIFQYYEEEERQRGNFPDRFSGHQFPNYSSELNVNALLLGDSALYLCASSLGQGDSPLHFGNGTRLTVT.

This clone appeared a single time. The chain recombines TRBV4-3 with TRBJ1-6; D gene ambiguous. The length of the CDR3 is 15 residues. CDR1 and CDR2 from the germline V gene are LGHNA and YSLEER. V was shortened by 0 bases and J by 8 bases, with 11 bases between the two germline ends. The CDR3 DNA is TGCGCCAGCAGCCAAGATCTAGCATGGGATTCACCCCTCCACTTT. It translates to CASSQDLAWDSPLHF.

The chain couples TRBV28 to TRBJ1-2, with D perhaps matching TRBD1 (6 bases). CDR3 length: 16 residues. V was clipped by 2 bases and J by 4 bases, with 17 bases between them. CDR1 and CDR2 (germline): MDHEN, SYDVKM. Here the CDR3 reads CASSLKSGGLIYGYTF. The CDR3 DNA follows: TGTGCCAGCAGTTTAAAATCGGGGGGCCTCATCTATGGCTACACCTTC.

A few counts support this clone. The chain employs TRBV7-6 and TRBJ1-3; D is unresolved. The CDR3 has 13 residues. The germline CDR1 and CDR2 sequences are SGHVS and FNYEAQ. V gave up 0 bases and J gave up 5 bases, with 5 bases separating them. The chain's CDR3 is CASSLALRNTIYF. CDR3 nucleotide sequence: TGTGCCAGCAGCTTAGCCCTAAGAAACACCATATATTTT.

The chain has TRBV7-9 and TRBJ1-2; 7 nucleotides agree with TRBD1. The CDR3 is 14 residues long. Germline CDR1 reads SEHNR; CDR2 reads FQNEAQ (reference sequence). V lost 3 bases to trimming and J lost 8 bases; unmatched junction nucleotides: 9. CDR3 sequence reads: CASSFETGASGYTF. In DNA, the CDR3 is TGTGCCAGCAGCTTCGAAACAGGGGCGAGCGGCTACACCTTC.